This T cell receptor (beta chain) was recorded in a study of CD8+ T cells in alopecia areata (dated by TCRdb to the late 2010s). For the study in its entirety: The study used high-throughput TCRbeta sequencing to examine T cell clonal expansion in alopecia areata, in both the C3H/HeJ mouse model and human patients. Scalp clonality was compared among normal scalp (n=4), patchy alopecia areata scalp (n=8), and alopecia totalis/universalis scalp (n=8). RNA was extracted with the PAXgene miRNA kit for fixed scalp, the miRNeasy kit for PBMCs, and the RNeasy kit for mouse skin. Scalp tissue and sorted CD4+ and CD8+ peripheral blood T cells from patchy and totalis/universalis alopecia areata patients and from healthy controls were covered by human TCRbeta sequencing. TCRbeta CDR3 regions were amplified by immunoSEQ multiplex PCR using 35 Vbeta forward and 13 Jbeta reverse primers. General conclusions and limits of the study: Unlike mouse skin, which is dominated by gammadelta T cells, normal human skin has resident alphabeta T cells that are also sequenced, and this complicates analysis of the scalp TCR repertoire. Shared TCR sequences between patients were less evident than in mice, which may be partly attributable to HLA diversity in the patient population. Compared with normal scalp, lesional scalp, particularly in alopecia totalis/universalis, had higher clonality and more expanded CD8+ clones, which suggests antigenic drive.

In the case of this clone: It lacks a known antigen. Base-call qualities are not available, and no considerably larger clone is one nucleotide away.

PBMCs were separated by density centrifugation and stained for CD3, CD4 and CD8, after which CD4+ and CD8+ T cells were sorted on a FACSAria. Scalp biopsies and blood samples were provided by unaffected controls. Library preparation was by the immunoSEQ multiplex PCR assay. RNA was extracted from all samples and reverse transcribed into cDNA as template for TCR sequencing. SuperScript III was used to make first-strand cDNA, primed with a 2:1 mix of oligo-dT and random hexamers. A synthetic immune receptor repertoire was used to measure amplification bias, and any remaining bias was corrected computationally. As for the authors' bioinformatics: Raw reads were preprocessed to remove errors, and CDR3 was defined according to IMGT conventions as the region from the conserved cysteine to phenylalanine. Clonality was calculated as 1 minus Shannon entropy normalized by log2 of the number of productive unique TCRs. Whether each scalp clone was CD4 or CD8 was inferred by checking scalp TCRbeta sequences against the CD4 and CD8 repertoires from sorted blood. TCRdb stores this immuneACCESS table with in-frame sequences only. Part of the clones is absent; in the studies checked, under half of the shortfall reflects unresolved V genes, and no reason is known for the rest. That table furnishes V, J and clone size, whereas the DNA furnished D and trimming. Here the sample has about 100,000 clones; approximately 63% occur a single time. In total, the top ten clones hold 20% to 25% of the sample.

This clonotype was sampled from a human donor in good health. The source material was CD8+ T cells sorted from blood.

The CDR3 in this case is CASSPGTFEQFF. The nucleotide sequence reads as follows: TGTGCCAGCAGCCCAGGGACATTCGAGCAGTTCTTC. The chain uses TRBV5-6 and TRBJ2-1; the D gene is possibly TRBD1, with 6 bases matching. V gives up 4 bases and J gives up 10 bases, and the segment between their germline ends measures 12 bases. The CDR3 contains 12 residues, cysteine and phenylalanine counted. The DNA shown is the 36-base CDR3, in frame from base 1. From a lookup of the germline V gene, CDR1 and CDR2 are SGHDT and YYEEEE.